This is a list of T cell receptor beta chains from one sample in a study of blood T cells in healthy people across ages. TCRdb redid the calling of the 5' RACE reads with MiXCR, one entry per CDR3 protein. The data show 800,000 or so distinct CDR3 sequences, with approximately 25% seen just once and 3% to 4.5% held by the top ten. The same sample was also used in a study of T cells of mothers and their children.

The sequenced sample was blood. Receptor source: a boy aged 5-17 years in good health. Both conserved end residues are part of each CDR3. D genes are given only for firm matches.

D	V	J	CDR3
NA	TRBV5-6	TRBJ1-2	CASSRWGEILDYGYTF
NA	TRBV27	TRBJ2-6	CASSPLFNGANVLTF
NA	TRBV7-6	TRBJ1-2	CASSSSSRQNYGYTF
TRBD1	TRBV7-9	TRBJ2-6	CASSPRAGQGLRNSGANVLTF
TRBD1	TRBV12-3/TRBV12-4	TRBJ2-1	CASVDRGYENEQFF
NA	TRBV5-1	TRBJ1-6	CASSLAIVGFGSPLHF
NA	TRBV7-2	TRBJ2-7	CASSLADRNSYEQYF
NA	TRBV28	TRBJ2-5	CASSQKPGQETQYF
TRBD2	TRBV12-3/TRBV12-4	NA	CASSPRLAGPPEQYF
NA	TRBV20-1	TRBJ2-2	CSASALGPFTGELFF